The entry below describes one T cell receptor beta chain. Other DNA sequences within the sample encode an identical CDR3. The sample belongs to a study of shared T cell receptors in the human thymus. CDR1 SGHTA and CDR2 FQGNSA come from the germline V gene. CDR3 size: 14 residues. Trimming shortened V by 1 base and J by 6 bases, and 10 bases separated the two germline ends. TCRdb's table, derived via immunoSEQ multiplex PCR, lists solely in-frame clones and lacks some. In the table there are roughly 710,000 clones, over 75% of which are singletons. The sample was also linked to a second study, of human thymus T cells.

This receptor was obtained from a girl under three years old with a congenital heart defect. The genes are TRBV7-2 and TRBJ1-5; possibly TRBD1 for D (6 bases). The sequenced sample was thymocytes. In DNA form, the CDR3 reads TGTGCCAGCAGCTTAGGGGGGGGCGGTCAGCCCCAGCATTTT. Translated, it gives CASSLGGGGQPQHF.